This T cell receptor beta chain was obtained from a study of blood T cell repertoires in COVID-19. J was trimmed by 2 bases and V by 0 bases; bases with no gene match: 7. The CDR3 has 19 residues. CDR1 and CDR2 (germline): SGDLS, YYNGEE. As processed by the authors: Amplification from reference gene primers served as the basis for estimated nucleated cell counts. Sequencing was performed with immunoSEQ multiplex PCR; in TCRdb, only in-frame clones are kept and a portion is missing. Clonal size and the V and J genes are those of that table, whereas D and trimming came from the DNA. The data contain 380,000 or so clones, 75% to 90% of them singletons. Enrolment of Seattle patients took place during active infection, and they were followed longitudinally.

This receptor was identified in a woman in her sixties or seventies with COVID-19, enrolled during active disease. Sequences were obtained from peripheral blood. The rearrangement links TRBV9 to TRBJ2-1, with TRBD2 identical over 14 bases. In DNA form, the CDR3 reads TGTGCCAGCAGCGTAGTTGGGACTAGCGGGGGAGCCGCCTACAATGAGCAGTTCTTC. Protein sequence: CASSVVGTSGGAAYNEQFF. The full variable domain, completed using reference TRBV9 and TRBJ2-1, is DSGVTQTPKHLITATGQRVTLRCSPRSGDLSVYWYQQSLDQGLQFLIQYYNGEERAKGNILERFSAQQFPDLHSELNLSSLELGDSALYFCASSVVGTSGGAAYNEQFFGPGTRLTVL.